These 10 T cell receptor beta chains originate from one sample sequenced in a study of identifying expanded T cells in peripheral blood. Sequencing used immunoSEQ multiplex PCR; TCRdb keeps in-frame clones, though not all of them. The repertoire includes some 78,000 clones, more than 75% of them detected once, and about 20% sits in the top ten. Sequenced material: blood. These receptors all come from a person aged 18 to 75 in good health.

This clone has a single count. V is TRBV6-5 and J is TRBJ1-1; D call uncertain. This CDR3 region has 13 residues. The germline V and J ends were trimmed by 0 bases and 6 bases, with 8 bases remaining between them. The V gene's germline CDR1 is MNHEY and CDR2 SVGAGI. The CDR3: CASSYSGWAEAFF. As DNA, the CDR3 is TGTGCCAGCAGTTACTCTGGGTGGGCTGAAGCTTTCTTT.

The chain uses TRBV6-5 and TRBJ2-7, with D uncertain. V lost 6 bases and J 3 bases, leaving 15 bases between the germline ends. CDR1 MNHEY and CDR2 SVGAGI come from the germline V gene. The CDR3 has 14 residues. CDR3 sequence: CASSPNIGFYEQYF. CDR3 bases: TGTGCCAGCAGCCCCAATATAGGGTTCTACGAGCAGTACTTC.

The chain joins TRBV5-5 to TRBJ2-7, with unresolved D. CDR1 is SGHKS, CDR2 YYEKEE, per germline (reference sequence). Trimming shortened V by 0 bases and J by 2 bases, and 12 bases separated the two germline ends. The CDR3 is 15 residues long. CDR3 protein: CASSLAGTPTYEQYF. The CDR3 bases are TGTGCCAGCAGCTTGGCCGGTACCCCCACCTACGAGCAGTACTTC.

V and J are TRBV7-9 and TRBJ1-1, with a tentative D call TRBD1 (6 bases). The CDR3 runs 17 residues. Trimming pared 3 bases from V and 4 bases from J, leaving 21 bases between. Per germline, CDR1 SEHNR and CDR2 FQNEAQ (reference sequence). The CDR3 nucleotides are TGTGCCAGCAGCTTTCCCCCCGCGGGACATAGAAGCACTGAAGCTTTCTTT. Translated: CASSFPPAGHRSTEAFF.

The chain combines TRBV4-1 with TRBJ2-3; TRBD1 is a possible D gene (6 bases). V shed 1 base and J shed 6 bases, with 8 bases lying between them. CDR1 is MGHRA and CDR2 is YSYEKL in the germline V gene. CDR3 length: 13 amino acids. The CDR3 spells CASSQVQGDTQYF. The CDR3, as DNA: TGCGCCAGCAGCCAAGTTCAGGGGGATACGCAGTATTTT.

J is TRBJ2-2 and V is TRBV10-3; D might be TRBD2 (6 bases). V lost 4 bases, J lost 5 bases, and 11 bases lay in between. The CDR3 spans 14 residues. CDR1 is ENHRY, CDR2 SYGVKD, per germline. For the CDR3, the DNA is TGTGCCATCAGTGGGCGGGATAAAACCGGGGAGCTGTTTTTT. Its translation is CAISGRDKTGELFF.

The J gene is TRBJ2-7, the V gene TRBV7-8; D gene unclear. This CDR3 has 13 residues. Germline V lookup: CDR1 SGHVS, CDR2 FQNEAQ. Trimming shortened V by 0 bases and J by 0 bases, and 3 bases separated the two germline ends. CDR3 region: CASSLASSYEQYF. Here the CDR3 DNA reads TGTGCCAGCAGCTTAGCTAGCTCCTACGAGCAGTACTTC.

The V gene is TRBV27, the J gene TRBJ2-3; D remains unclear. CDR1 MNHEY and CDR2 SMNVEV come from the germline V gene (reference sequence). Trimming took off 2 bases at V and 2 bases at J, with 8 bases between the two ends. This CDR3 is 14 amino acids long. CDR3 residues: CASSLRWVTDTQYF. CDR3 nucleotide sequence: TGTGCCAGCAGTTTAAGGTGGGTCACAGATACGCAGTATTTT.

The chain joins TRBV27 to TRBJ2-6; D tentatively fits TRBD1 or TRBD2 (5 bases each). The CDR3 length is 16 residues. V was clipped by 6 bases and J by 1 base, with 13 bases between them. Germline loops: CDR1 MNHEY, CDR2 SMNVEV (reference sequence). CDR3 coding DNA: TGTGCCAGCAGGGGACGGCTGCTATCTGGGGCCAACGTCCTGACTTTC. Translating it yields CASRGRLLSGANVLTF.

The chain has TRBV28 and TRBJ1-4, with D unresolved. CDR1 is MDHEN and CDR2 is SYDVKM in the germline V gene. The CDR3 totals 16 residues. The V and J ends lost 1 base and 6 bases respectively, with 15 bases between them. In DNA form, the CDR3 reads TGTGCCAGCAGTTTATCCCGGCCTTACCCAGATGAAAAACTGTTTTTT. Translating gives CASSLSRPYPDEKLFF.